This section outlines one T cell receptor beta chain sequence together with its context. These data belong to a study of blood T cell repertoires in COVID-19. Turning to the study itself: Samples representing acute and convalescent COVID-19 were sourced from the United States, Italy and Spain.

This CDR3 spans 13 amino acids. The data were produced by immunoSEQ multiplex PCR, yet TCRdb's version contains in-frame clones alone and is incomplete. Here the sample spans fewer than 30,000 clones, roughly 90% being singletons. This chain connects TRBV21-1 to TRBJ1-1; the D call in the table, TRBD1, was not verified against the DNA. TRBV21-1 represents a pseudogene. This receptor was taken from a human donor in a cohort sampled during active COVID-19. The sample consisted of peripheral blood. This CDR3 reads CASTQTGDPEAFF. The CDR3 nucleotides read TGTGCCAGCACCCAGACAGGGGACCCTGAAGCTTTCTTT.